This TCR beta chain was identified in a study of CD8+ T cells in alopecia areata. As for the study in general: The drug, oral tofacitinib, was given to treated patients at 5 to 10 mg twice daily.

Those with alopecia areata gave lesional scalp punch biopsies and peripheral blood. cDNA serving as the sequencing template came from extracted, reverse transcribed RNA. Here immunoSEQ multiplex PCR was the method, and the copy in TCRdb shows in-frame clones only, minus some. The top ten clones hold approximately 1.2% of a sample with about 250,000 clones, 67% of them seen once. The starting material was CD4+ T cells sorted from blood, obtained at week 0. The receptor comes from a human donor with alopecia areata.

CDR3 loop: CASSLTPGLADEQFF. In DNA form, the CDR3 reads TGTGCCAGCAGCTTAACGCCCGGACTAGCCGATGAGCAGTTCTTC. The gene calls are TRBV7-9 and TRBJ2-1, with 8 bases fitting TRBD2. This CDR3 has 15 amino acids. CDR1 is SEHNR and CDR2 is FQNEAQ in the germline V gene (reference sequence). V lost 2 bases, J lost 8 bases, and 8 bases stayed unmatched.